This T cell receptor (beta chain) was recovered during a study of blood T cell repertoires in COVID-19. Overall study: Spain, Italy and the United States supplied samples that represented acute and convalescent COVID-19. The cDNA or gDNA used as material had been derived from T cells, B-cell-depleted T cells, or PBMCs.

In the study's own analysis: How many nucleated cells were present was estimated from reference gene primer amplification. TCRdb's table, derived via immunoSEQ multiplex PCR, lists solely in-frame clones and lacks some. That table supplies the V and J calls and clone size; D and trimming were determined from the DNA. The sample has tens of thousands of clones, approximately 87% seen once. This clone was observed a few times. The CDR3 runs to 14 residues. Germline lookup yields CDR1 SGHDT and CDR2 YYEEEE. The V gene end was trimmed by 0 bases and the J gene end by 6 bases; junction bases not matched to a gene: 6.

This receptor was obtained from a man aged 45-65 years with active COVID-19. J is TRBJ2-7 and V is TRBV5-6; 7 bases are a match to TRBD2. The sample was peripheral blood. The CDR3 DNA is TGTGCCAGCAGCTTGGCCGGACTAGTAGCCGAGCAGTACTTC. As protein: CASSLAGLVAEQYF.